This T cell receptor beta chain was retrieved from a study of cytomegalovirus exposure and HLA in healthy donors. The wider study: Later analysis reported that the approximately 120 validation repertoires shared the platform of the 650 to 700 first-cohort repertoires. Study-wide results and caveats: Subsequent analysis of the 120 or so validation repertoires found a tendency for first-cohort TCR clusters to co-occur. The study labeled 170 or so TCR beta chains cytomegalovirus-associated.

The CDR3 totals 14 residues. CDR1 is LGHNA and CDR2 is YSLEER in the germline V gene. Trimming at V came to 4 bases and at J to 7 bases, leaving 5 bases not matched to a gene. Measured with immunoSEQ multiplex PCR; TCRdb has only the in-frame clones, and not every one. Among about 170,000 clones listed, 86% were seen once. As regards this clone: Its specificity is not known.

The TCR comes from a woman between 18 and 30 years old in good health and CMV-seronegative. The sequencing sample was made of PBMCs. The V call is TRBV4-3, the J call TRBJ1-2, with 11 bases identical to TRBD1. CDR3 sequence: CASSPGQGDRGYTF. As DNA, the CDR3 is TGCGCCAGCAGCCCGGGACAGGGGGATCGTGGCTACACCTTC.